This T cell receptor (beta chain) was retrieved from a study of OX40 agonist ivuxolimab in advanced cancers. Overall study: Eligibility rules accepted prior anti-PD-1, anti-PD-L1 or anti-CTLA-4 therapy, and roughly 40% had some. Notes on the study in general: CD8+ T cells averaged more expanded clones than CD4+. The study did not work out the antigen specificity of the expanded peripheral T cells. CD4+ and CD8+ blood T cells expanded clonally by week 6 at 0.1 to 3.0 mg/kg.

The protocol was immunoSEQ multiplex PCR, while the TCRdb copy is restricted to in-frame clones and leaves out a portion. The data contain some 15,000 clones, about 80% of them singletons. This CDR3 is built from 15 residues. Trimming removed 4 bases at V and 1 base at J, with 14 bases between. CDR1 MGHRA and CDR2 YSYEKL come from the germline V gene. Only a few counts were recorded for this clone. Its antigen is still unknown. The specimen was CD4+ or CD8+ T cells sorted from blood, collected in a trial of the OX40 agonist ivuxolimab. V and J are TRBV4-1 and TRBJ2-7; D perhaps matches TRBD1 (6 bases). The sequence came from an adult with an advanced solid tumor such as melanoma, head and neck, liver or kidney cancer. As DNA, the CDR3 is TGCGCCAGCAGCCTCTCCCCGACAGGATCCTACGAGCAGTACTTC. It yields the protein CASSLSPTGSYEQYF.